This T cell receptor (beta chain) is drawn from a study of blood T cell repertoires in COVID-19. This CDR3 region has 15 residues. Germline V gives CDR1 LNHDA, CDR2 SQIVND (reference sequence). V shed 2 bases and J 7 bases; nucleotides not matched to a gene: 7. Libraries were prepared by immunoSEQ multiplex PCR; TCRdb keeps only in-frame clonotypes and omits some of them. The data show 60,000 to 80,000 clones, around nine tenths seen once. The sample was peripheral blood. The V and J genes are TRBV19 and TRBJ2-1, with TRBD1 matching over 8 bases. This TCR derives from a human donor in a cohort sampled during active COVID-19. The CDR3 sequence: CASSITGTGKNEQFF. In nucleotides, the CDR3 is TGTGCCAGTAGTATAACCGGGACAGGTAAGAATGAGCAGTTCTTC.